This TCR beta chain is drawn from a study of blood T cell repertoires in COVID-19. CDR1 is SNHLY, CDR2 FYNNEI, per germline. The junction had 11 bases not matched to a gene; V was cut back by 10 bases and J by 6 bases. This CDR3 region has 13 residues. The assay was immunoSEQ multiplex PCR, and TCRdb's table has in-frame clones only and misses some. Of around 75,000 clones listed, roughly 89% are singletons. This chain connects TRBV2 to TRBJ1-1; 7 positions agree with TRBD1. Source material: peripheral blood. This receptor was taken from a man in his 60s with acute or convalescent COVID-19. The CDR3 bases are TGTGCCAACGCCCCTCGACAGGGAGCTGAAGCTTTCTTT. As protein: CANAPRQGAEAFF.